The next 16 T cell receptor beta chains were all read from a single sample in a study of control samples from healthy donors and cancer patients. The method was immunoSEQ multiplex PCR; TCRdb's version includes in-frame clones alone and lacks a portion of them. The sample carries 35,000 to 55,000 clones, around 87% recorded once. Sequenced: PBMCs. The receptors here all came from a woman between 55 and 75 years old with lung cancer.

The chain links TRBV30 to TRBJ1-3; weak D call: TRBD1 (6 bases). Looked up from germline, CDR1 is GTSNPN and CDR2 is SVGIG (reference sequence). The CDR3 loop spans 13 amino acids. V shed 4 bases and J shed 4 bases, with 11 bases lying between them. This CDR3 reads CAWNQGGGNTIYF. The CDR3 region has the DNA TGTGCCTGGAATCAAGGGGGAGGAAACACCATATATTTT. Together with reference TRBV30 and TRBJ1-3, the CDR3 gives the full variable domain: SQTIHQWPATLVQPVGSPLSLECTVEGTSNPNLYWYRQAAGRGLQLLFYSVGIGQISSEVPQNLSASRPQDRQFILSSKKLLLSDSGFYLCAWNQGGGNTIYFGEGSWLTVV.

CDR3 amino acids: CASSQGRRGLNEKLFF. The CDR3 coding sequence is TGCGCCAGCAGCCAGGGCAGACGAGGGCTTAATGAAAAACTGTTTTTT. The V gene is TRBV4-1, the J gene TRBJ1-4; D unresolved. The germline V gene encodes CDR1 MGHRA and CDR2 YSYEKL. The CDR3 length is 16 residues. V was cut by 3 bases and J by 4 bases, with 15 bases left in between.

The rearrangement uses TRBV30 and TRBJ1-1; the D gene is possibly TRBD1 (6 bases). The CDR3 has 16 residues. Trimming took 1 base from V and 8 from J, leaving 23 bases between them. Per germline, CDR1 GTSNPN and CDR2 SVGIG (reference sequence). CDR3 sequence: CAWSASTGWEAAEAFF. In DNA, the CDR3 is TGTGCCTGGAGTGCGTCGACAGGTTGGGAGGCTGCCGAAGCTTTCTTT.

This clone was detected only once. The V gene is TRBV2, the J gene TRBJ2-1; 10 bases line up with TRBD2. There are 15 residues in the CDR3. V shed 3 bases, J shed 4 bases, and the junction held 3 bases outside the gene matches. Germline loops: CDR1 SNHLY, CDR2 FYNNEI. The CDR3 sequence: CASSEGAGGYNEQFF. The CDR3 nucleotides read TGTGCCAGCAGTGAGGGAGCGGGAGGGTACAATGAGCAGTTCTTC.

The chain has TRBV6-6 and TRBJ2-6, with D hard to call. The CDR3 contains 13 residues. The V gene's germline CDR1 is MNHNY and CDR2 SVGAGI (reference sequence). The V end was cut by 8 bases, the J end by 4 bases, with 9 bases between. DNA of the CDR3: TGTGCCAGCGCCCGTGCCGGGGCCAACGTCCTGACTTTC. It yields the protein CASARAGANVLTF.

The CDR3 loop reads CASSLSDPGGYTF. CDR3 DNA: TGTGCCAGCAGCTTAAGCGATCCAGGGGGCTACACCTTC. The genes are TRBV7-9 and TRBJ1-2; D may be TRBD1 (5 bases). The CDR3 runs 13 residues. The V end was cut by 2 bases, the J end by 8 bases, with 12 bases between. Germline loops: CDR1 SEHNR, CDR2 FQNEAQ (reference sequence).

The V call is TRBV6-5, the J call TRBJ1-1; D is unresolved. The CDR3 extends over 13 amino acids. CDR1 is MNHEY, CDR2 SVGAGI, per germline. V lost 6 bases to trimming and J lost 0 bases, with 8 bases between them. CDR3 bases: TGTGCCAGCAGCGGAGGGATGAACACTGAAGCTTTCTTT. Amino acid sequence: CASSGGMNTEAFF.

The J gene is TRBJ2-7, the V gene TRBV7-2; D may be TRBD1 (6 bases). V shed 3 bases and J shed 7 bases, with 16 bases lying between them. CDR3 length: 14 amino acids. The germline CDR1 and CDR2 sequences are SGHTA and FQGNSA. In DNA, the CDR3 is TGTGCCAGCAGCTTCCGGACAGCGGAGGATGAGCAGTACTTC. As protein: CASSFRTAEDEQYF.

This clone appeared a single time. The chain links TRBV21-1 to TRBJ2-5; the table's TRBD2 call for D was not verified on the DNA. TRBV21-1 is designated a pseudogene. The CDR3 loop spans 20 amino acids. The CDR3 DNA sequence: TGTGCCAGCAGCAAAGCCCCCTGTTGCGGGAGGGGGAGGGGCCAAGAGACCCAGTACTTC. Translating gives CASSKAPCCGRGRGQETQYF.

This clone showed up just a few times. The chain recombines TRBV11-2 with TRBJ2-7; D possibly corresponds to TRBD2 (5 bases). From germline, CDR1 is SGHAT and CDR2 FQNNGV. This CDR3 is built from 14 residues. V lost 8 bases, J lost 3 bases, and 17 bases lay in between. The CDR3 reads CASGGHMGSYEQYF. The CDR3 DNA follows: TGTGCCAGCGGAGGCCACATGGGCAGCTACGAGCAGTACTTC.

The chain recombines TRBV10-3 with TRBJ1-3, with D uncertain. The V end was cut by 8 bases, the J end by 1 base, with 18 bases between. The CDR3 extends over 16 amino acids. Germline lookup yields CDR1 ENHRY and CDR2 SYGVKD. The CDR3 sequence: CAIHSVPSSSGNTIYF. CDR3 DNA: TGTGCCATCCATTCAGTCCCCAGCTCTTCTGGAAACACCATATATTTT.

The gene calls are TRBV7-9 and TRBJ2-6; D uncertain. V dropped 3 bases and J dropped 2 bases, with 2 bases sitting between them. Germline CDR1 and CDR2: SEHNR and FQNEAQ (reference sequence). There are 13 residues in the CDR3. The CDR3 DNA reads TGTGCCAGCAGCTTGGCTGGGGCCAACGTCCTGACTTTC. Its translation is CASSLAGANVLTF.

This chain uses TRBV19 with TRBJ1-1, with 9 bases fitting TRBD1. CDR3 length: 15 amino acids. V lost 6 bases to trimming and J lost 3 bases; unmatched junction nucleotides: 8. The germline V gene encodes CDR1 LNHDA and CDR2 SQIVND (reference sequence). CDR3 bases: TGTGCCAGTAGGCAGGGACAGGGATGGGACACTGAAGCTTTCTTT. It codes for CASRQGQGWDTEAFF.

The genes are TRBV28 and TRBJ1-1, with D possibly matching TRBD1 (5 bases). The length of the CDR3 is 15 residues. CDR1 and CDR2 (germline): MDHEN, SYDVKM. Trimming cost V 3 bases and J 2 bases, with 13 bases left between them. CDR3 bases: TGTGCCAGCAGTTTCCTGACAGAACTTAACACTGAAGCTTTCTTT. Translated, it gives CASSFLTELNTEAFF.

This chain links TRBV28 with TRBJ1-2; D gene ambiguous. The germline CDR1 and CDR2 sequences are MDHEN and SYDVKM. The CDR3 loop spans 12 amino acids. Trimming removed 3 bases from V and 7 bases from J, with 9 bases in between. The CDR3: CASSLYRLGYTF. In DNA form, the CDR3 reads TGTGCCAGCAGTTTGTATAGACTTGGCTACACCTTC.

V is TRBV5-1 and J is TRBJ2-1, with unresolved D. From germline, CDR1 is SGHRS and CDR2 YFSETQ. V shed 2 bases and J shed 6 bases, with 9 bases lying between them. The CDR3 runs to 13 residues. The CDR3 reads CASSFQVVNEQFF. The CDR3 DNA sequence: TGCGCCAGCAGCTTCCAAGTCGTCAATGAGCAGTTCTTC.